The present T cell receptor (beta chain) was sequenced within a study of shared clonotypes between healthy human individuals. Overall study context: Donors, aged 18 to 49, were a couple of women and three men.

The V gene's germline CDR1 is MNHNS and CDR2 SASEGT. The CDR3 sequence is 14 residues long. V shed 8 bases and J 7 bases; nucleotides not matched to a gene: 4. This clone was seen only a few times. Only in-frame clones appear in the TCRdb table, and some are missing; sequencing was by immunoSEQ multiplex PCR. The table has approximately 500,000 clones, 60% to 85% seen once. V usage is TRBV6-1 and J usage is TRBJ2-4; TRBD2 matches at 14 bases. The specimen was PBMCs. This TCR was recovered from a woman between 40 and 55 years old in good health. Some clones in this sample may be carry-over from other donors' samples. The CDR3, as DNA: TGTGCCAGCTCGACTAGCGGGAGGGGTAACATTCAGTACTTC. This encodes CASSTSGRGNIQYF.